Presented here are 19 T cell receptor beta chains from one specimen sequenced in a study of blood T cell repertoires in COVID-19. Using immunoSEQ multiplex PCR, the repertoire was profiled, and TCRdb retains in-frame clones only, with some absent. The sample records some 72,000 clones, approximately 80% being singletons. Sequencing used peripheral blood. The receptors here all came from a man between 50 and 59 years old with COVID-19, enrolled during active disease.

V gene TRBV29-1 combines with J gene TRBJ2-7, with 8 positions matching TRBD2. The length of the CDR3 is 12 residues. Trimming cost V 6 bases and J 6 bases; bases outside gene matches: 7. Germline CDR1 reads SQVTM; CDR2 reads ANQGSEA. CDR3 region: CSVEGTSGEQYF. CDR3 nucleotide sequence: TGCAGCGTGGAGGGGACTAGTGGCGAGCAGTACTTC.

The rearrangement uses TRBV6-5 and TRBJ2-3; tentative D call: TRBD2 (5 bases). V lost 2 bases to trimming and J lost 7 bases, with 13 bases between them. The V gene's germline CDR1 is MNHEY and CDR2 SVGAGI. CDR3 length: 14 amino acids. This CDR3 is CASSYTGMQHTQYF. The DNA for the CDR3 is TGTGCCAGCAGTTACACGGGGATGCAGCATACGCAGTATTTT.

This chain links TRBV19 with TRBJ2-1; 12 bases match TRBD2. Germline assignment: CDR1 LNHDA and CDR2 SQIVND (reference sequence). Trimming at V came to 3 bases and at J to 5 bases, leaving 5 bases not matched to a gene. The CDR3 contains 16 residues. The CDR3 loop reads CASSILAGGPHNEQFF. CDR3 sequence (DNA): TGTGCCAGTAGTATCCTAGCGGGAGGGCCCCACAATGAGCAGTTCTTC.

The chain uses TRBV7-2 and TRBJ2-2, with D maybe TRBD2 (6 bases). Germline V gene sequence: CDR1 SGHTA, CDR2 FQGNSA. The CDR3 runs 15 residues. Trimming took off 3 bases at V and 7 bases at J, with 15 bases between the two ends. In DNA, the CDR3 is TGTGCCAGCAGCTTGGTGGGGCGGGACGGCGGGGAGCTGTTTTTT. The encoded protein is CASSLVGRDGGELFF. Variable domain in full (rest from reference TRBV7-2 and TRBJ2-2): GAGVSQSPSNKVTEKGKDVELRCDPISGHTALYWYRQSLGQGLEFLIYFQGNSAPDKSGLPSDRFSAERTGGSVSTLTIQRTQQEDSAVYLCASSLVGRDGGELFFGEGSRLTVL.

The chain has TRBV9 and TRBJ2-4; 8 bases align to TRBD1. The junction had 1 base not matched to a gene; V was cut back by 3 bases and J by 2 bases. Germline CDR1 SGDLS, CDR2 YYNGEE. The CDR3 is made up of 14 amino acids. The CDR3 nucleotides read TGTGCCAGCAGCGGGACAGGGACCAAAAACATTCAGTACTTC. Residues: CASSGTGTKNIQYF.

The chain employs TRBV28 and TRBJ1-4, with D unclear. CDR3 length equals 15 residues. Germline V gene data show CDR1 as MDHEN and CDR2 as SYDVKM. Trimming left V 5 bases short and J 8 bases short, with 18 bases between. CDR3 in DNA: TGTGCCAGCAGTACCGGCGGCGGGCAGAAGGAAAAACTGTTTTTT. Amino acids: CASSTGGGQKEKLFF.

The V gene is TRBV28, the J gene TRBJ1-6; 10 bases are shared with TRBD1. The CDR3 runs to 17 residues. In germline, CDR1 is MDHEN, CDR2 SYDVKM. V lost 6 bases to trimming and J lost 2 bases; unmatched junction nucleotides: 7. CDR3 nucleotides: TGTGCCAGCAGCCCCCGGACAGGGGGAACCTATAATTCACCCCTCCACTTT. Its protein is CASSPRTGGTYNSPLHF.

This chain connects TRBV25-1 to TRBJ2-1; 10 nucleotides line up with TRBD2. This CDR3 spans 15 amino acids. Looked up from germline, CDR1 is MGHDK and CDR2 is SYGVNS. The V and J ends lost 2 bases and 7 bases, in that order; junction bases with no gene match: 5. The CDR3 sequence: CASSEEAGGPNEQFF. CDR3 nucleotide sequence: TGTGCCAGCAGTGAAGAAGCGGGAGGGCCAAATGAGCAGTTCTTC.

This sequence joins TRBV6-5 and TRBJ1-5; 8 nucleotides match TRBD1. The CDR3 runs 15 residues. Germline-derived CDR1 and CDR2 are MNHEY and SVGAGI. V was clipped by 7 bases and J by 2 bases; unmatched bases: 7. Here the CDR3 reads CASTPQGAGNQPQHF. In DNA form, the CDR3 reads TGTGCCAGCACCCCCCAGGGGGCGGGCAATCAGCCCCAGCATTTT.

This clone was found a few times. Within the sample, other DNA sequences also encode this same CDR3. The genes are TRBV6-4 and TRBJ2-1; D uncertain. V gave up 0 bases and J gave up 4 bases, with 7 bases separating them. Germline-derived CDR1 and CDR2 are MRHNA and SNTAGT. The CDR3 has 14 residues. The CDR3 region is CASSDSGGYNEQFF. In DNA form, the CDR3 reads TGTGCCAGCAGTGACTCTGGCGGTTACAATGAGCAGTTCTTC.

This clone has just a few counts. The DNA of the CDR3 is TGTGCCAGCAGTGAAGCAAACAGGGTTGATCAGCCCCAGCATTTT. As protein: CASSEANRVDQPQHF. The chain is built from TRBV6-1 and TRBJ1-5; maybe TRBD1 (6 bases). Germline V gives CDR1 MNHNS, CDR2 SASEGT. V gave up 0 bases and J gave up 5 bases, with 11 bases separating them. CDR3 length equals 15 residues.

This chain joins TRBV7-2 and TRBJ2-4, with 9 bases aligning to TRBD1. V lost 5 bases to trimming and J lost 6 bases; unmatched junction nucleotides: 11. CDR1 SGHTA and CDR2 FQGNSA come from the germline V gene. This CDR3 comprises 16 residues. This CDR3 reads CASSTLQGAGVNIQYF. The CDR3 DNA is TGTGCCAGCAGCACCCTACAGGGGGCGGGGGTAAACATTCAGTACTTC.

V and J are TRBV6-2 or TRBV6-3 and TRBJ1-5; D is ambiguous. CDR1 MNHEY and CDR2 SVGEGT come from the germline V gene. CDR3 size: 13 residues. The germline V and J ends were trimmed by 5 bases and 4 bases, with 9 bases remaining between them. This CDR3 reads CASSDTGNQPQHF. In DNA, the CDR3 is TGTGCCAGCAGTGACACGGGGAATCAGCCCCAGCATTTT.

This clone came up many times. The chain links TRBV5-4 to TRBJ2-2, with D possibly being TRBD2 (6 bases). In germline, CDR1 is SGHNT, CDR2 YYREEE (reference sequence). The CDR3 is 16 residues long. The V end lost 0 bases, the J end lost 4 bases, and 13 bases lay between the germline ends. The CDR3 DNA reads as TGTGCCAGCAGCTTGGGTTTACTAGCTGGCACCGGGGAGCTGTTTTTT. Its protein product is CASSLGLLAGTGELFF.

This clone was observed a handful of times. The chain links TRBV5-1 to TRBJ2-7; 13 bases agree with TRBD2. Germline assignment: CDR1 SGHRS and CDR2 YFSETQ. The CDR3 has 14 residues. The trim removed 4 bases at V and 5 bases at J, leaving 3 bases unmatched. CDR3 sequence reads: CASSTGLAGDEQYF. CDR3 DNA: TGCGCCAGCAGCACCGGACTAGCGGGAGACGAGCAGTACTTC.

This clone was recorded only once. The chain couples TRBV28 to TRBJ2-2; 8 bases map to TRBD1. In germline, CDR1 is MDHEN, CDR2 SYDVKM. The CDR3 has 16 amino acids. The ends lost 5 bases at V and 4 bases at J; junction bases unmatched: 9. CDR3 coding DNA: TGTGCCAGCAGTAGCAGGGGGCGTAGCAGCACCGGGGAGCTGTTTTTT. The encoded protein is CASSSRGRSSTGELFF.

V is TRBV9 and J is TRBJ2-3; the D gene is possibly TRBD2 (6 bases). V lost 0 bases and J lost 2, with 13 bases in between. This CDR3 has 16 residues. Germline V gene lookup returns CDR1 SGDLS and CDR2 YYNGEE. The CDR3 DNA follows: TGTGCCAGCAGCGTAGGGGGCGGGACGTCCACAGATACGCAGTATTTT. It is translated as CASSVGGGTSTDTQYF.

The chain links TRBV4-3 to TRBJ1-6, with 7 positions matching TRBD1. Germline-derived CDR1 and CDR2 are LGHNA and YSLEER. Trimming removed 0 bases from V and 9 bases from J; junction bases left unmatched: 5. The CDR3 sequence is 15 residues long. The CDR3 bases are TGCGCCAGCAGCCAAGAGACAGGGCGAGGTTCACCCCTCCACTTT. Amino acid sequence: CASSQETGRGSPLHF.

The chain links TRBV24-1 to TRBJ2-2, with 7 bases aligning to TRBD1. Losses at the gene ends were 4 bases for V and 6 bases for J; bases not matched to a gene: 1. Germline V gives CDR1 KGHDR, CDR2 SFDVKD. The CDR3 totals 13 residues. As DNA, the CDR3 is TGTGCCACCAGTGAGACAGGGTCCGGGGAGCTGTTTTTT. As protein: CATSETGSGELFF.